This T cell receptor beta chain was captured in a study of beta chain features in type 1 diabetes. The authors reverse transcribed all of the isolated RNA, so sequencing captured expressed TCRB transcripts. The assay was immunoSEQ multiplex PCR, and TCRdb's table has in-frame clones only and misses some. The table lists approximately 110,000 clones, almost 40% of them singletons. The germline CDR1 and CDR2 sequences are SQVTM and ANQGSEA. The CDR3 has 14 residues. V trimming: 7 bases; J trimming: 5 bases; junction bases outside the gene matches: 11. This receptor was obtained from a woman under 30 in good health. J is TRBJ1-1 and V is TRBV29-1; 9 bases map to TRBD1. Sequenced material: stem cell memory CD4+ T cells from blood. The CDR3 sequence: CSASIQGARTEAFF. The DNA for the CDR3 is TGCAGCGCCAGCATACAGGGGGCGCGGACTGAAGCTTTCTTT.